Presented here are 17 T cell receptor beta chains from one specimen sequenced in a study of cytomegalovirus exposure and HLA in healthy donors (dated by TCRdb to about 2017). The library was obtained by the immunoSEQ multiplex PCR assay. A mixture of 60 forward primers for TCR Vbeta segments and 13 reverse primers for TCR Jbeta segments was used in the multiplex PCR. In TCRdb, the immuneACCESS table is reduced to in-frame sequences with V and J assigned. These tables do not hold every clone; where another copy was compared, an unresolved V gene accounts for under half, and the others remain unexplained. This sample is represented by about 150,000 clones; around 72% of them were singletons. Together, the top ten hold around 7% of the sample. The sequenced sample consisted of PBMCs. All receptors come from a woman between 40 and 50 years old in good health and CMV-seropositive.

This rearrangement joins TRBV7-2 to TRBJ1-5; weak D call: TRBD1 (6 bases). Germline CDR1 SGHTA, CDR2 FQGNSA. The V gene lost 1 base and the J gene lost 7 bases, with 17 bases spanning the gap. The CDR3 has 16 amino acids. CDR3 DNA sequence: TGTGCCAGCAGCTTAGAGTCCGCCAGGGGACAACAGCCCCAGCATTTT. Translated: CASSLESARGQQPQHF.

The DNA of the CDR3 is TGTGCCAGCAGTTTTGTAGCGGGGGAAATCCAAGAGACCCAGTACTTC. It is translated as CASSFVAGEIQETQYF. The J gene is TRBJ2-5, the V gene TRBV6-6; 9 bases map to TRBD2. V lost 4 bases and J lost 1; bases outside the gene matches: 7. The CDR3 sequence is 16 residues long. Germline V CDR1 and CDR2: MNHNY, SVGAGI (reference sequence).

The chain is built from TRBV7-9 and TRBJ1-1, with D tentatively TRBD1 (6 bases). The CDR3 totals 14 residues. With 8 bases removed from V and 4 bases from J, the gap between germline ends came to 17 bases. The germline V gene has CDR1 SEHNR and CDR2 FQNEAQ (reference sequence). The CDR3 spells CASSPQGPLTEAFF. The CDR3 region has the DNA TGTGCCAGCTCCCCACAGGGCCCCCTCACTGAAGCTTTCTTT. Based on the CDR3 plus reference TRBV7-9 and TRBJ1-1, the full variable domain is DTGVSQNPRHKITKRGQNVTFRCDPISEHNRLYWYRQTLGQGPEFLTYFQNEAQLEKSRLLSDRFSAERPKGSFSTLEIQRTEQGDSAMYLCASSPQGPLTEAFFGQGTRLTVV.

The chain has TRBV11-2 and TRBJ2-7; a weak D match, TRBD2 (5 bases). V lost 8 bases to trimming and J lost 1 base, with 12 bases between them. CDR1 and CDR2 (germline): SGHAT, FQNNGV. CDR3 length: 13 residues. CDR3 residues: CASSRVWSYEQYF. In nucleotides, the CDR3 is TGTGCCAGCTCGAGGGTTTGGTCCTACGAGCAGTACTTC. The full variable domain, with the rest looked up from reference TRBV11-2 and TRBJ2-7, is EAGVAQSPRYKIIEKRQSVAFWCNPISGHATLYWYQQILGQGPKLLIQFQNNGVVDDSQLPKDRFSAERLKGVDSTLKIQPAKLEDSAVYLCASSRVWSYEQYFGPGTRLTVT.

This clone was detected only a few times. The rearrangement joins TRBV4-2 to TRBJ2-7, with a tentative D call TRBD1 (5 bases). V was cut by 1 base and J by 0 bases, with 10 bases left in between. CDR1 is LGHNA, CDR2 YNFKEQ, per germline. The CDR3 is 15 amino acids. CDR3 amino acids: CASSQALDSSYEQYF. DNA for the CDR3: TGTGCCAGCAGCCAAGCCCTAGACAGCTCCTACGAGCAGTACTTC.

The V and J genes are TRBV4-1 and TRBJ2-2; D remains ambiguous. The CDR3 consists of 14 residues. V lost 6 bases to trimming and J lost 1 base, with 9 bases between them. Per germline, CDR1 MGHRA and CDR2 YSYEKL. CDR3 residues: CASRPQENTGELFF. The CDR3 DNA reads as TGCGCCAGCAGACCTCAGGAGAACACCGGGGAGCTGTTTTTT.

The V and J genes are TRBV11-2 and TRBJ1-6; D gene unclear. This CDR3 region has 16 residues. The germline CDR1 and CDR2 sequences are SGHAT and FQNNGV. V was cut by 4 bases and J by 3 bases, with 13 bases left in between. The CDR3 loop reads CASSSRPDFYNSPLHF. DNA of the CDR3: TGTGCCAGCAGCTCCCGCCCTGACTTCTATAATTCACCCCTCCACTTT. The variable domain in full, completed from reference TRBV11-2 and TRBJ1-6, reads EAGVAQSPRYKIIEKRQSVAFWCNPISGHATLYWYQQILGQGPKLLIQFQNNGVVDDSQLPKDRFSAERLKGVDSTLKIQPAKLEDSAVYLCASSSRPDFYNSPLHFGNGTRLTVT.

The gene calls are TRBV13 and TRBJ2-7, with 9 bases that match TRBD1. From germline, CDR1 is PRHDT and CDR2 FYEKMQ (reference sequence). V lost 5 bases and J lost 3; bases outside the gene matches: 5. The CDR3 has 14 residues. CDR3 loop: CASSPPDRGYEQYF. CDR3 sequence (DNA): TGTGCCAGCAGCCCTCCGGACAGGGGCTACGAGCAGTACTTC.

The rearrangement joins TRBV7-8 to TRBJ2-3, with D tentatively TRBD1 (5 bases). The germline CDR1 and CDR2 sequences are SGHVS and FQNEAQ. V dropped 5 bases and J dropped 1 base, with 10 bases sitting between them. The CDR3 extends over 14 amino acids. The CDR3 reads CASSKMTGTDTQYF. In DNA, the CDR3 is TGTGCCAGCAGCAAAATGACAGGCACAGATACGCAGTATTTT.

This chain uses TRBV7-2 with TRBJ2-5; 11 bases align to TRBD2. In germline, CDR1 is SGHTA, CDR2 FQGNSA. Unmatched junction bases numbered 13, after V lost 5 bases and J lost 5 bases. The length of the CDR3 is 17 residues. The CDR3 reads CASSPRGSGGAGETQYF. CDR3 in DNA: TGTGCCAGCAGCCCGAGGGGTAGCGGGGGGGCCGGGGAGACCCAGTACTTC.

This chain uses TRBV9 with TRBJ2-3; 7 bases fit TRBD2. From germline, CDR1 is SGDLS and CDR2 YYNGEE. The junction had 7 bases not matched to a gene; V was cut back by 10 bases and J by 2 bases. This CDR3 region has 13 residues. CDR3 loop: CASRRGTTDTQYF. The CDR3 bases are TGTGCCTCCCGGCGGGGGACCACAGATACGCAGTATTTT.

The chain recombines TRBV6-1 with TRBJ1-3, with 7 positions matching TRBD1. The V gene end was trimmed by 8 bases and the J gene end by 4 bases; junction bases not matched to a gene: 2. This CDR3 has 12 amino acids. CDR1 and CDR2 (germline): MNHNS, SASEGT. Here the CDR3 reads CASHRGGNTIYF. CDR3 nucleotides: TGTGCCAGCCACAGGGGAGGAAACACCATATATTTT.

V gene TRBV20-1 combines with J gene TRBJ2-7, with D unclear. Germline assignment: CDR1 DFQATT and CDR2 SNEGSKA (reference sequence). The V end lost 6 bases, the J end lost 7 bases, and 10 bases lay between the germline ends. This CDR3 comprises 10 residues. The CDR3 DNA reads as TGCAGTGCCATTAGAGATGAGCAGTACTTC. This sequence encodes CSAIRDEQYF.

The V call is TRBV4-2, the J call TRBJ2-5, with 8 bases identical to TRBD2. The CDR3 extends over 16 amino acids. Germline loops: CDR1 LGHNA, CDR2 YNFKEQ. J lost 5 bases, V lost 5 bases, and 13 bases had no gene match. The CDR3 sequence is CASSDPGGPTSETQYF. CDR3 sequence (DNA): TGTGCCAGCAGCGACCCGGGGGGGCCCACCAGCGAGACCCAGTACTTC.

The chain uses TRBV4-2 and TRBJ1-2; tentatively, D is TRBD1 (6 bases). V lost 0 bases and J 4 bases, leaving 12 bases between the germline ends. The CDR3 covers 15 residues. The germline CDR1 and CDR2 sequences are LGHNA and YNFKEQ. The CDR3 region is CASSQDQGGVYGYTF. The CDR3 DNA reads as TGTGCCAGCAGCCAAGATCAAGGGGGGGTCTATGGCTACACCTTC.

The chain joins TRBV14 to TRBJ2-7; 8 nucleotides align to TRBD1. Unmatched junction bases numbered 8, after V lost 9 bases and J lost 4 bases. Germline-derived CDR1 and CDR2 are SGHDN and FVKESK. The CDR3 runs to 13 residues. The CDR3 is CASGAGTGYEQYF. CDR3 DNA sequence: TGTGCCAGTGGTGCCGGGACAGGTTACGAGCAGTACTTC.

DNA for the CDR3: TGTGCCAGCAGTACGGACAGAAGAAACACTGAAGCTTTCTTT. Its protein product is CASSTDRRNTEAFF. This chain links TRBV6-1 with TRBJ1-1, with a possible D match to TRBD1 (6 bases). The V and J ends lost 5 bases and 2 bases respectively, with 12 bases between them. Per the germline V gene, CDR1 is MNHNS and CDR2 is SASEGT. CDR3 length: 14 amino acids.